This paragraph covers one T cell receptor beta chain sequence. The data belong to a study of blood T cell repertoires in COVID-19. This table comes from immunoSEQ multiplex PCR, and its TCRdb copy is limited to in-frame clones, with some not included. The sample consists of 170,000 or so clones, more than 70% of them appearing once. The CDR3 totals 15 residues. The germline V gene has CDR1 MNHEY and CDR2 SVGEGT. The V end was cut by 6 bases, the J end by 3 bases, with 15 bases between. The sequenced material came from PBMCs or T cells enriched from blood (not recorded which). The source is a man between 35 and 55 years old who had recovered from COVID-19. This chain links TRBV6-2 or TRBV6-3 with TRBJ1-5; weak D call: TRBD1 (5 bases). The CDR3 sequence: CASSHAGGANQPQHF. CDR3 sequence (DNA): TGTGCCAGCAGCCATGCCGGAGGGGCCAATCAGCCCCAGCATTTT.